Sequencing of this TCR beta chain was carried out in a study of T cell responses to AZD1222 COVID-19 vaccine. Broader study findings: Spike-specific TCR repertoires showed rising breadth and depth after two AZD1222 doses. Regions left unmutated in variants are reportedly the target of nearly half of spike-specific TCRs. Researchers took repertoire samples only after the peak T cell response had come.

The repertoire was sequenced with immunoSEQ multiplex PCR; TCRdb's copy has only in-frame clones and lacks some. The sample lists about 130,000 clones; approximately 90% were seen once. There are 13 residues in the CDR3. V lost 0 bases and J 3 bases, leaving 6 bases between the germline ends. Germline assignment: CDR1 SGHRS and CDR2 YFSETQ. On this clone itself: Its antigen is as yet unknown.

The source is an adult in good health. The sequencing used peripheral blood, collected on day 0 of AZD1222 vaccination. The chain recombines TRBV5-1 with TRBJ2-5; D perhaps matches TRBD2 (5 bases). The CDR3 bases are TGCGCCAGCAGCTTGGTCGGGGAAGAGACCCAGTACTTC. This translates into CASSLVGEETQYF.